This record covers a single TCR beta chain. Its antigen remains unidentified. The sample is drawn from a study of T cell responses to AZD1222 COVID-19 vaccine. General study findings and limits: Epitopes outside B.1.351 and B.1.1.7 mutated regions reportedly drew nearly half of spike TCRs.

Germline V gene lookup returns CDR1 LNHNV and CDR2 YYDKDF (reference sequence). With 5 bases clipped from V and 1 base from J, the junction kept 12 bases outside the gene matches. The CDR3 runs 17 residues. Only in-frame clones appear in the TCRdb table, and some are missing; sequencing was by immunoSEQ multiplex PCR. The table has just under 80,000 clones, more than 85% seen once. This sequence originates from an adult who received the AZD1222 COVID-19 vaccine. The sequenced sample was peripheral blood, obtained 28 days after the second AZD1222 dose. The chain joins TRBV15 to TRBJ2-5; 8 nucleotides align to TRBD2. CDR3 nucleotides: TGTGCCACCAGCCCACGTACTAGCGGATCCTTCCAAGAGACCCAGTACTTC. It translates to CATSPRTSGSFQETQYF.